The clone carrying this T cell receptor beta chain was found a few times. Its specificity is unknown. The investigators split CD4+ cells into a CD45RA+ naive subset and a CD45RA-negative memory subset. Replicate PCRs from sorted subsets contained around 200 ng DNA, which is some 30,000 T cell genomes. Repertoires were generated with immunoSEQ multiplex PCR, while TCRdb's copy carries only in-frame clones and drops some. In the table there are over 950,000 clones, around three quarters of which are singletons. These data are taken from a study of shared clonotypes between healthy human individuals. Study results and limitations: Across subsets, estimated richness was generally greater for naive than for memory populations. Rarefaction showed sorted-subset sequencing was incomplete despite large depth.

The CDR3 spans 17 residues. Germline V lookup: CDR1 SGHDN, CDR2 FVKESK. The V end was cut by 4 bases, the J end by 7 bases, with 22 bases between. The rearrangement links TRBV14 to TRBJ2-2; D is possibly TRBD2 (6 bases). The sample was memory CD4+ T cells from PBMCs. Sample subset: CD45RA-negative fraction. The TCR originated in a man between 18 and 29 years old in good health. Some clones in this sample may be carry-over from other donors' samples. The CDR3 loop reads CASSPQGSGRRSGELFF. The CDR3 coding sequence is TGTGCCAGCAGCCCCCAGGGTAGCGGCCGTCGTAGCGGGGAGCTGTTTTTT.